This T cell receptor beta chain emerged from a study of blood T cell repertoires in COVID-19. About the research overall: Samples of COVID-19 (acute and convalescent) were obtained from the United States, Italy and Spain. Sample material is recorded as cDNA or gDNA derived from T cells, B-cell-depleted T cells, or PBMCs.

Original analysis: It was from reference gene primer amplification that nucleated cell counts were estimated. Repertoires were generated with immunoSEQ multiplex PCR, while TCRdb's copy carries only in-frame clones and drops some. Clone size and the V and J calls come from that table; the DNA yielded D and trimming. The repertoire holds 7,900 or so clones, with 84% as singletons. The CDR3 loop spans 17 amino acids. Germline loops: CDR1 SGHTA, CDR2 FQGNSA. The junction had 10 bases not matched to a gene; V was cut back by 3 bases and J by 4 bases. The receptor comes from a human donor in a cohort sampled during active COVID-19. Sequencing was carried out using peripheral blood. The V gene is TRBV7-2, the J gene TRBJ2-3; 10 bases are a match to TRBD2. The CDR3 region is CASSFLTAGGRSDTQYF. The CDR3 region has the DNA TGTGCCAGCAGCTTCCTCACAGCGGGGGGGCGTTCAGATACGCAGTATTTT. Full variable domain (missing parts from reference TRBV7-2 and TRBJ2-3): GAGVSQSPSNKVTEKGKDVELRCDPISGHTALYWYRQSLGQGLEFLIYFQGNSAPDKSGLPSDRFSAERTGGSVSTLTIQRTQQEDSAVYLCASSFLTAGGRSDTQYFGPGTRLTVL.